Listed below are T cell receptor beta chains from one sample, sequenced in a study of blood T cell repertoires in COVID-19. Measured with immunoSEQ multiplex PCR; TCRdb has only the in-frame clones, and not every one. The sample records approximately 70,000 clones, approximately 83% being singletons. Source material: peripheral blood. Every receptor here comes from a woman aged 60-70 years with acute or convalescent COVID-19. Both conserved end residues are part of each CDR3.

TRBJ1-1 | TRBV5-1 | CASSLENRATEAFF
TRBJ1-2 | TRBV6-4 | CASSGTGSGGYTF
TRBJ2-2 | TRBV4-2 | CASSQVPGGGDTGELFF
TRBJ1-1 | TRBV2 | CASRASTGGITEAFF
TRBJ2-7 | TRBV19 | CASSMRATYEQYF
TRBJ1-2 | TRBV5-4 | CASSLPGGASYGYTF
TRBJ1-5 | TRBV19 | CASSKEGNQPQHF
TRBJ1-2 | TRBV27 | CASSSDRVNYGYTF
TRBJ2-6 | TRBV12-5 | CASGLVKGAGPPNVLTF
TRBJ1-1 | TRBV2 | CASQGALTNTEAFF
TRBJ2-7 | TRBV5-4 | CASTLSGTGVHEQYF
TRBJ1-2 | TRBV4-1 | CASSQQGIYGYTF
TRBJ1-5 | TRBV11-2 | CASSSGRQGDQPQHF
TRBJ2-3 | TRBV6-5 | CASSGQGWTDTQYF
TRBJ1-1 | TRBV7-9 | CASSLEGPAEAFF
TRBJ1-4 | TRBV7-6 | CASSLEAGGSEKLFF
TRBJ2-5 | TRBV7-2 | CASSLVPQRGGGAQETQYF
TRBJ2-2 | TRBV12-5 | CASGLDSVGELFF
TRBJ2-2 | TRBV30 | CAWSVRYHGELFF
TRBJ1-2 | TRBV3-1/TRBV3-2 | CASSRPGTGGLYGYTF
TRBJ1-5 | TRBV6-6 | CASSPADQGYSNQPQHF
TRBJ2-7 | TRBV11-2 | CASSLDSYEQYF
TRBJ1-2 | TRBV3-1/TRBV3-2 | CASSQEAGGVRHGYTF
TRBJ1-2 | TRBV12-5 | CASGSNLDRFNYGYTF
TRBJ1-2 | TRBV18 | CASSVDRGYGYTF
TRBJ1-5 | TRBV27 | CASSAQRVSGQPQHF
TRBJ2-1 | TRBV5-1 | CASSPGTLSYNEQFF
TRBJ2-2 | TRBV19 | CASSAGTGAFNTGELFF
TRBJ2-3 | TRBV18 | CASSPRYGRGSDTQYF
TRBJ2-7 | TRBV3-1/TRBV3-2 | CATGASGGAYEQYF
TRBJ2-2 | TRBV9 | CASSNPGQGVPQLFF
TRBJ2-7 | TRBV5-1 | CASSLQGTYEQYF
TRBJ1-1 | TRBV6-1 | CASTEAGRNTEAFF
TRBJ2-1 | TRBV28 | CASSPQTGQSSYNEQFF
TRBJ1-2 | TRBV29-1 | CSVVTGGRGGYTF
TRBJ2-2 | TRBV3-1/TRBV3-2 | CASSQGTGGYTGELFF
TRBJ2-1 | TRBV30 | CAWTRPKLAGGDNEQFF
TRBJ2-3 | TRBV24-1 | CATSDSDPTSTDTQYF
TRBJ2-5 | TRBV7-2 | CASSLLSTGRGETQYF
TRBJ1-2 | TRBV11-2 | CASSPDSDYGYTF
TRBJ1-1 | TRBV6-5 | CASSLQTGVNTEAFF